These T cell receptor beta chains were read from a single sample in a study of T cells in Graves' hyperthyroidism and ophthalmopathy. A single record per CDR3 protein comes from TCRdb applying MiXCR to the multiplex PCR reads. The sample has 300,000 to 450,000 distinct CDR3 sequences, approximately 18% seen once. Source material: blood. The origin of the receptors is a man younger than 35 with Graves' ophthalmopathy. Each CDR3 is given with its conserved first and last residue. D genes are given only for firm matches. Clone size is shown for a subset of rows, as once, few, many or a class of expanded clone.

D	J	size	V	DNA	CDR3
.	TRBJ1-6	few	TRBV28	TGTGCCACCTGCCCGGCAGGAAAAAATTCACCCCTCCACTTT	CATCPAGKNSPLHF
.	TRBJ1-1	many	TRBV6-2/TRBV6-3	TGTGCCAGCAGCCCCCGGAGGACCACTGAAGCTTTCTTT	CASSPRRTTEAFF
.	TRBJ2-7	.	TRBV15	TGTGCCACCAGCAGAGACCCGGGGCCCCTCTCAACCTACGAGCAGTACTTC	CATSRDPGPLSTYEQYF
TRBD2	TRBJ2-3	many	TRBV5-1	TGCGCCAGCAGCTTGGAGGCGGGGGGGAACACAGATACGCAGTATTTT	CASSLEAGGNTDTQYF
.	TRBJ2-7	many	TRBV27	TGTGCCAGCAGTCTATCAGGAGTGACGGGCTACGAGCAGTACTTC	CASSLSGVTGYEQYF
.	TRBJ1-3	many	TRBV3-1	TGTGCCAGCAGCCAAGATATCGTGGCTGGAAACACCATATATTTT	CASSQDIVAGNTIYF
.	TRBJ2-7	many	TRBV27	TGTGCCAGCAGTTTATCCCTCCCCCAGGGTTTCTCCTACGAGCAGTACTTC	CASSLSLPQGFSYEQYF
.	TRBJ1-5	few	TRBV27	TGTGCCAGCAGTTTGGAGGGGTCAAGCAATCAGCCCCAGCATTTT	CASSLEGSSNQPQHF
.	TRBJ2-1	many	TRBV11-1	TGTGCCAGCAGCCTCGACGACAATGAGCAGTTCTTC	CASSLDDNEQFF
.	TRBJ1-6	many	TRBV5-1	TGCGCCAGCAGCTCTCCTCCAGCCCCCCTCCACTTT	CASSSPPAPLHF
TRBD2	TRBJ2-3	few	TRBV7-3	TGTGCCAGCGGAGCGGGGGGGCCAAAAGATACGCAGTATTTT	CASGAGGPKDTQYF
.	TRBJ2-5	.	TRBV7-2	TGTGCCAGCAGCTTAGGGTGGGGCAGTAAAGAGACCCAGTACTTC	CASSLGWGSKETQYF
.	TRBJ2-3	many	TRBV12-3/TRBV12-4	TGTGCCAGCAGTTCGTGGACAACGACTACTAGCACAGATACGCAGTATTTT	CASSSWTTTTSTDTQYF
.	TRBJ2-3	few	TRBV19	TGTGCCAGTAGTATCTGGGGGCCAGATACGCAGTATTTT	CASSIWGPDTQYF
TRBD1	TRBJ1-2	many	TRBV6-1	TGTGCCAGCAGTTCTCCGGGACAGGGGACCTATGGCTACACCTTC	CASSSPGQGTYGYTF
TRBD2	TRBJ2-3	.	TRBV9	TGTGCCAGCAGCGTAGGGGCTAGCGGTAGCGATACGCAGTATTTT	CASSVGASGSDTQYF
TRBD1	TRBJ1-2	.	TRBV6-1	TGTGCCAGCAGTGAGACGGACAGGCGACACTATGGCTACACCTTC	CASSETDRRHYGYTF
.	TRBJ1-1	few	TRBV3-1	TGTGCCAGCAGCCAAGATCCAGGAGGCCAGGGGACTGAAGCTTTCTTT	CASSQDPGGQGTEAFF
TRBD1	TRBJ1-1	many	TRBV7-8	TGTGCCAGCAGCTTGACAGGGCCGGGGAACACTGAAGCTTTCTTT	CASSLTGPGNTEAFF
TRBD1	TRBJ2-1	many	TRBV24-1	TGTGCCACCAGCCGGGACAGGGCCTACAATGAGCAGTTCTTC	CATSRDRAYNEQFF
TRBD1	TRBJ1-2	many	TRBV12-3/TRBV12-4	TGTGCCAGCAGTTTAATGGGACAGCGAATCTATGGCTACACCTTC	CASSLMGQRIYGYTF
.	TRBJ1-1	.	TRBV5-1	TGCGCCAGCAGTCTGTTGAGGGACACTGAAGCTTTCTTT	CASSLLRDTEAFF
.	TRBJ2-6	.	TRBV20-1	TGCAGTGCTCGGGGGACAACCAACTCTGGGGCCAACGTCCTGACTTTC	CSARGTTNSGANVLTF
.	TRBJ1-1	few	TRBV12-3/TRBV12-4	TGTGCCAGCAGGGACGGTGACACTGAAGCTTTCTTT	CASRDGDTEAFF
.	TRBJ2-5	.	TRBV20-1	TGCAGTGCTAGAGGGGGAGAGATCCAGTACTTC	CSARGGEIQYF
TRBD1	TRBJ2-2	many	TRBV7-9	TGTGCCAGCAGCCCACGGACAGGGACCGGGGAGCTGTTTTTT	CASSPRTGTGELFF
TRBD2	TRBJ2-1	few	TRBV2	TGTGCCAGCAGGTCCCTAGCGGGGGGTAGCTCCTACAATGAGCAGTTCTTC	CASRSLAGGSSYNEQFF
.	TRBJ2-5	many	TRBV7-8	TGTGCCAGCATCGGTTGGGACAATAAGGAGGGGGGGCAGACCCAGTACTTC	CASIGWDNKEGGQTQYF
.	TRBJ1-1	many	TRBV10-3	TGTGCCATCAGTGAGTTGGCCACTGAAGCTTTCTTT	CAISELATEAFF
TRBD2	TRBJ2-2	.	TRBV9	TGTGCCAGCAGCGGCACTAGCGGGGGGGCCGGCAACACCGGGGAGCTGTTTTTT	CASSGTSGGAGNTGELFF
.	TRBJ2-2	few	TRBV11-2	TGTGCCAGCAGCCCTGTCCGGGGTTCGGGCACCGGGGAGCTGTTTTTT	CASSPVRGSGTGELFF
.	TRBJ2-7	many	TRBV7-9	TGTGCCAGCAGCCGAGTTGGTGGAGAGCAGTACTTC	CASSRVGGEQYF
.	TRBJ2-3	few	TRBV24-1	TGTGCCACCAGTCCAGAGGGAGATACGCAGTATTTT	CATSPEGDTQYF
TRBD1	TRBJ1-1	many	TRBV5-1	TGCGCCAGCAGCTTGGATGGACAGGGGAAAGCTTTCTTT	CASSLDGQGKAFF
TRBD2	TRBJ2-5	many	TRBV6-6	TGTGCCAGCACTTCACTCGGGCTAGCGGGGGGGCTTGAGACCCAGTACTTC	CASTSLGLAGGLETQYF
.	TRBJ1-1	few	TRBV24-1	TGTGCCACCAGTGATTTAGGGAACACTGAATCTTTCTTT	CATSDLGNTESFF
.	TRBJ2-2	.	TRBV12-3/TRBV12-4	TGTGCCAGCAGCCACGGGGTTAGCGCCGGGGAGCTGTTTTTT	CASSHGVSAGELFF
TRBD2	TRBJ2-2	.	TRBV7-9	TGTGCCAGCGGCGAGCGGGGACCAAACACCGGGGAGCTGTTTTTT	CASGERGPNTGELFF
TRBD1	TRBJ2-5	few	TRBV5-1	TGCGCCAGCAGCTTGTTAGGGACAGGCCAAGAGACCCAGTACTTC	CASSLLGTGQETQYF
TRBD1	TRBJ1-1	many	TRBV7-9	TGTGCCAGCAGTCTTCCGCCGGGACAGACGAACACTGAAGCTTTCTTT	CASSLPPGQTNTEAFF
.	TRBJ1-6	many	TRBV7-2	TGTGCCAGCAGCCCCGGACATGCTCCACCCCTCCACTTT	CASSPGHAPPLHF
.	TRBJ1-2	.	TRBV5-6	TGTGCCAGCAGCTTATTGGACACCTATGGCTACACCTTC	CASSLLDTYGYTF
TRBD1	TRBJ1-5	many	TRBV2	TGTGCCAGCAGGGGGACAGGGAGTCAGCCCCAGCATTTT	CASRGTGSQPQHF
.	TRBJ2-3	many	TRBV5-1	TGCGCCAGCAGCTTGGGGTCAGGGGTGCGCGTAGATACGCAGTATTTT	CASSLGSGVRVDTQYF
TRBD2	TRBJ2-2	few	TRBV5-6	TGTGCCAGCAGCTTAGGACTAGCGGTGAACACCGGGGAGCTGTTTTTT	CASSLGLAVNTGELFF
.	TRBJ2-3	.	TRBV15	TGTGCCACCAGCAGAGGACTAGGACCAGATACGCAGTATTTT	CATSRGLGPDTQYF
.	TRBJ2-3	.	TRBV19	TGTGCCAGTAGTATTCGCGTAACCCGCACAGATACGCAGTATTTT	CASSIRVTRTDTQYF
TRBD1	TRBJ2-7	.	TRBV19	TGTGCCAGTAGTGCCGACAGGGACGTCCACGAGCAGTACTTC	CASSADRDVHEQYF
.	TRBJ1-3	.	TRBV20-1	TGCGGCGCAGTAGGTCCCTCTGGAAACACCATATATTTT	CGAVGPSGNTIYF
.	TRBJ1-1	many	TRBV7-8	TGTGCCAGCAGCTTAGTTCCGGACGAGCGTGAAGCTTTCTTT	CASSLVPDEREAFF
.	TRBJ2-7	few	TRBV3-1	TGTGCCAGCAGCCAAGATAGTCCAGGGGTACGAATCTACGAGCAGTACTTC	CASSQDSPGVRIYEQYF
.	TRBJ1-1	few	TRBV11-2	TGTGCCAGCAGACCCCTCAGGAACACTGAAGCTTTCTTT	CASRPLRNTEAFF
.	TRBJ1-5	many	TRBV6-5	TGTGCCAGCAGTTACTCGCCGCAGCCCCAGCATTTT	CASSYSPQPQHF
.	TRBJ1-4	many	TRBV3-1	TGTGCCAGCAGCCGCCAGACGACAACTAATGAAAAACTGTTTTTT	CASSRQTTTNEKLFF
.	TRBJ1-2	many	TRBV19	TGTGCCAGTAGTGCGGGAGGAGGCTACACCTTC	CASSAGGGYTF
TRBD1	TRBJ2-1	many	TRBV3-1	TGTGCCAGCAGCCAAGCCCTCCCAGGGGGCTGGTACAATGAGCAGTTCTTC	CASSQALPGGWYNEQFF
.	TRBJ2-1	.	TRBV20-1	TGCAGTGCTAGATGGGGGTCCTACAATGAGCAGTTCTTC	CSARWGSYNEQFF
TRBD1	TRBJ2-1	.	TRBV12-3/TRBV12-4	TGTGCCAGCAGTGCACCCGGGACAGCCTACAATGAGCAGTTCTTC	CASSAPGTAYNEQFF
.	TRBJ2-7	.	TRBV15	TGTGCCACCAGCAGAGATGGATACGAGCAGTACTTC	CATSRDGYEQYF